These T cell receptor beta chains were read from a single sample in a study of T cells after yellow fever vaccination. MiXCR was run by TCRdb on the 5' RACE reads, yielding one entry per CDR3 protein. The table has hundreds of thousands of distinct CDR3 sequences, around an eighth seen once. The input for sequencing was PBMCs, taken on the day of the yellow fever booster vaccination. The receptors shown here come from a man younger than 45 who received the YFV17D yellow fever vaccine. Both conserved end residues are part of each CDR3. The D gene is left open where the match is weak. The size of a clone is reported for some rows only, either as once, few or many, or as a class for expanded clones.

V	size	J	D	DNA	CDR3
TRBV6-6	few	TRBJ2-7	-	TGTGCCAGCGGGAGCCGGCACGAGCAGTACTTC	CASGSRHEQYF
TRBV20-1	-	TRBJ2-1	-	TGCAGTGTACGCGGGGATGAGCAGTTCTTC	CSVRGDEQFF
TRBV20-1	-	TRBJ1-2	-	TGCAGTGCTAGAGATTTCGGTGTCCGGACCCCTGGCTACACCTTC	CSARDFGVRTPGYTF
TRBV12-3/TRBV12-4	few	TRBJ2-7	-	TGTGCCAGCATGTGGGGGAGCTCCTACGAGCAGTACTTC	CASMWGSSYEQYF
TRBV11-2	few	TRBJ2-7	TRBD2	TGTGCCAGCAGCTCCACGACAGGACCGGGACTAGCGGGACCCTACGAGCAGTACTTC	CASSSTTGPGLAGPYEQYF
TRBV20-1	many	TRBJ2-1	TRBD2	TGCAGTGCTAGGGGGGGGAGCTCCTACAATGAGCAGTTCTTC	CSARGGSSYNEQFF
TRBV5-1	-	TRBJ2-1	-	TGCGCCAGCAGCTTGGTATCCGATGAGCAGTTCTTC	CASSLVSDEQFF
TRBV15	medium-sized	TRBJ2-6	-	TGTGCCACCAGCAGAGATCAAGAAGGTAGCTCTGGGGCCAACGTCCTGACTTTC	CATSRDQEGSSGANVLTF
TRBV24-1	-	TRBJ2-1	TRBD2	TGTGCCACCAGTGAAGATTCCGGGACTAGCGGGAGATATGAGCAGTTCTTC	CATSEDSGTSGRYEQFF
TRBV27	-	TRBJ2-1	TRBD1	TGTGCCAGCAGTTGGGGGACAGGGAGGAGCAATGAGCAGTTCTTC	CASSWGTGRSNEQFF
TRBV27	few	TRBJ2-7	TRBD1	TGTGCCAGCAGTCCTACCGGGACAGCTCCCTACGAGCAGTACTTC	CASSPTGTAPYEQYF
TRBV9	few	TRBJ2-5	TRBD2	TGTGCCAGCAGCGACTTTTCCGGGACTACCGACCAAGAGACCCAGTACTTC	CASSDFSGTTDQETQYF
TRBV2	once	TRBJ2-1	TRBD2	TGTGCCAGCAGTGTGAGCGGGAGGGATAATGAGCAGTTCTTC	CASSVSGRDNEQFF
TRBV29-1	few	TRBJ2-2	-	TGCAGCGTTCGCAGGACGAACACCGGGGAGCTGTTTTTT	CSVRRTNTGELFF
TRBV5-1	-	TRBJ1-2	TRBD1	TGCGCCAGCAGCTCCGGGACAGGGGCTAACTATGGCTACACCTTC	CASSSGTGANYGYTF
TRBV9	-	TRBJ2-7	-	TGTGCCAGCAGCGTAGCCCTAAATCCCTACGAGCAGTACTTC	CASSVALNPYEQYF
TRBV6-2/TRBV6-3	few	TRBJ2-3	-	TGTGCCAGCAGTTACGAGTGGGGGCGAGCAGATACGCAGTATTTT	CASSYEWGRADTQYF
TRBV7-2	-	TRBJ2-2	TRBD2	TGTGCCAGCAGCTCCCTTAGCGGGAGTTACCGAACCGGGGAGCTGTTTTTT	CASSSLSGSYRTGELFF
TRBV12-5	-	TRBJ2-1	-	TGTGCTAGTGGCGACATTGCTGAGCAGTTCTTC	CASGDIAEQFF
TRBV6-1	few	TRBJ2-3	TRBD2	TGTGCCAGCAGTCCATCAGCGGGAGACCATACGCAGTATTTT	CASSPSAGDHTQYF
TRBV7-2	few	TRBJ2-5	TRBD2	TGTGCCAGCAGCGCTAGACTAGCGGGAGGGCCGGGGGAGACCCAGTACTTC	CASSARLAGGPGETQYF
TRBV5-8	few	TRBJ2-1	TRBD2	TGTGCCAGCAGGCATCGCCGGGACTACGTTTTCAATGAGCAGTTCTTC	CASRHRRDYVFNEQFF
TRBV29-1	few	TRBJ2-7	TRBD2	TGCAGCGTTGTGAGGGGTAGCGGGAGGCTTTACGAGCAGTACTTC	CSVVRGSGRLYEQYF
TRBV6-2/TRBV6-3	-	TRBJ2-3	-	TGTGCCAGCAGTTACTCCCAAGATTTGGGGATCACAGATACGCAGTATTTT	CASSYSQDLGITDTQYF
TRBV6-1	few	TRBJ2-1	-	TGTGCCAGCAGAGGGTACGTGTCTAGCGACTACAATGAGCAGTTCTTC	CASRGYVSSDYNEQFF
TRBV6-5	few	TRBJ1-3	-	TGTGCCAGCAGTTACTCGTCGCGCGCTGGAAACACCATATATTTT	CASSYSSRAGNTIYF
TRBV5-1	few	TRBJ2-1	TRBD2	TGCGCCAGCAGAAGACTAGCGGGAGGCTACAATGAGCAGTTCTTC	CASRRLAGGYNEQFF
TRBV7-2	few	TRBJ2-3	TRBD2	TGTGCCAGCAGCCCCCCGCTCCCTAGCGGGAGCAGAGATACGCAGTATTTT	CASSPPLPSGSRDTQYF
TRBV7-3	-	TRBJ2-7	-	TGTGCCAGCAGCTTACACCACTCCTACGAGCAGTACTTC	CASSLHHSYEQYF
TRBV20-1	few	TRBJ1-5	-	TGCAGTGCTAGAGACGGGACAACCAATCAGCCCCAGCATTTT	CSARDGTTNQPQHF
TRBV6-5	few	TRBJ2-1	-	TGTGCCAGCAGTTCATCCGACGTGAAAGGGAATGAGCAGTTCTTC	CASSSSDVKGNEQFF
TRBV7-7	-	TRBJ2-5	-	TGTGCTAGCAGCTTAGCGAGGCAGGAAGAGACCCAGTACTTC	CASSLARQEETQYF
TRBV10-3	-	TRBJ2-7	TRBD2	TGTGCCATCAGTGAGACGGGAGGAGCCTACGAGCAGTACTTC	CAISETGGAYEQYF
TRBV6-1	few	TRBJ2-1	-	TGTGCCGCTGGGGCTATTTCCTACAATGAGCAGTTCTTC	CAAGAISYNEQFF
TRBV4-3	many	TRBJ2-3	-	TGCGCCAGCAGCCAAGGGGCGGGATACACAGATACGCAGTATTTT	CASSQGAGYTDTQYF
TRBV20-1	few	TRBJ2-5	TRBD2	TGCAGTGCTAGATCCACTAGCGGGGAGACCCAGTACTTC	CSARSTSGETQYF
TRBV20-1	few	TRBJ2-2	TRBD2	TGCAGTGCCCCGGGACTAGCGGGAGTAAACGGGGAGCTGTTTTTT	CSAPGLAGVNGELFF
TRBV7-2	-	TRBJ2-2	-	TGTGCCAGCAGACTGACAGCTGAACAAACCGGGGAGCTGTTTTTT	CASRLTAEQTGELFF
TRBV3-1	-	TRBJ2-1	TRBD2	TGTGCCAGCAGCCAAAACTCAATAGCGGGATACAATGAGCAGTTCTTC	CASSQNSIAGYNEQFF
TRBV27	-	TRBJ1-6	-	TGTGCCAGCAGTTCATCCTCAGGGCGGCCTTCACCCCTCCACTTT	CASSSSSGRPSPLHF